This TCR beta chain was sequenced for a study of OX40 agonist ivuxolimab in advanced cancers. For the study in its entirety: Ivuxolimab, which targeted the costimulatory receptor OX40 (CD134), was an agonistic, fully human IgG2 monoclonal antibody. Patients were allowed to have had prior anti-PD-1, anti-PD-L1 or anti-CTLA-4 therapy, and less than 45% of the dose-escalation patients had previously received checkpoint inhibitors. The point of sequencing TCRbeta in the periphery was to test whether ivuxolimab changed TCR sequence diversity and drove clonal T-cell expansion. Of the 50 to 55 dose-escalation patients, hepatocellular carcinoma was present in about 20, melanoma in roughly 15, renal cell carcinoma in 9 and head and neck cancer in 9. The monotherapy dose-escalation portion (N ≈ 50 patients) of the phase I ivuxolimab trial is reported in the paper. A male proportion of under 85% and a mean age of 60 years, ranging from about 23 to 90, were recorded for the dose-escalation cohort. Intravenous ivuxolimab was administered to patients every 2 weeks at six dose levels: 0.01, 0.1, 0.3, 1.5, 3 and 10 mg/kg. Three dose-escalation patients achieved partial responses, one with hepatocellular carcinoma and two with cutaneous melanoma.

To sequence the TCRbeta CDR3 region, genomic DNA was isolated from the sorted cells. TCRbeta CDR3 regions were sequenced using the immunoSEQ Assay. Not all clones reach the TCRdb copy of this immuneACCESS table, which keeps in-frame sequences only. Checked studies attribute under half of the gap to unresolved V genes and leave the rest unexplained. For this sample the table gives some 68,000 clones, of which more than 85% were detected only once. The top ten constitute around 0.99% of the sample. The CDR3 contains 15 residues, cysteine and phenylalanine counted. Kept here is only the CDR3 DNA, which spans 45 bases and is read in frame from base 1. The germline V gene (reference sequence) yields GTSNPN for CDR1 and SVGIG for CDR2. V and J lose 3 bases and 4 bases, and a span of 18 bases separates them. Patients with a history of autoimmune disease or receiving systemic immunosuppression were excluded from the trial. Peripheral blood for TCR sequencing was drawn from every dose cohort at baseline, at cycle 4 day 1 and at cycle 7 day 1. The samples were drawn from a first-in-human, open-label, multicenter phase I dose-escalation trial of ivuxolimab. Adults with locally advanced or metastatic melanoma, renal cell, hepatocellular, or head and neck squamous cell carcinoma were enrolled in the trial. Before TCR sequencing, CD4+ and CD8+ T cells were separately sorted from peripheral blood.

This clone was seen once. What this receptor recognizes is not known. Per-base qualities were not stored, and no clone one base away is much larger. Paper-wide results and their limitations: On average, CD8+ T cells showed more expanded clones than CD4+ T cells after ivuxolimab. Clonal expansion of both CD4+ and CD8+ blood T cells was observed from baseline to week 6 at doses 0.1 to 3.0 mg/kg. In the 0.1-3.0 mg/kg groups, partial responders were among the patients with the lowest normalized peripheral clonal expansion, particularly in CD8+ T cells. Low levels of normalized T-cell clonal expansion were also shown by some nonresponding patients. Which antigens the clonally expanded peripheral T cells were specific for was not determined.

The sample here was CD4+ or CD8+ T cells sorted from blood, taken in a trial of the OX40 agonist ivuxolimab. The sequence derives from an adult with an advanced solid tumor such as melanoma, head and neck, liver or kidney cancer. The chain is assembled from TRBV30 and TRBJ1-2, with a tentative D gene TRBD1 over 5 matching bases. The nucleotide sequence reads TGTGCCTGGAGCGCCAGGGTTTCAGGCAGCTATGGCTACACCTTC. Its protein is CAWSARVSGSYGYTF.